These 18 T cell receptor beta chains share one sample of origin, sequenced in a study of blood T cell repertoires in COVID-19 (TCRdb year 2020). Receptors were amplified or captured by the immunoSEQ multiplex PCR assay. TCRdb retrieved this table from immuneACCESS and kept in-frame rearrangements only. Not all clones are present; in checked studies, unresolved V genes account for under half, and no reason is known for the remainder. Counted in this sample were 100,000 to 150,000 clones; approximately 88% of them appeared once. The ten largest account for approximately 10% of the sample. Input material: peripheral blood. These receptors came from a man aged 45-65 years with acute or convalescent COVID-19.

This rearrangement joins TRBV5-4 to TRBJ2-1; possibly TRBD1 for D (6 bases). Germline CDR1 and CDR2: SGHNT and YYREEE (reference sequence). The ends were cut back, 0 bases at V and 2 bases at J, with 9 bases in the middle. This CDR3 spans 15 amino acids. CDR3 bases: TGTGCCAGCAGCTTGGCCACAGGGCCCTACAATGAGCAGTTCTTC. This encodes CASSLATGPYNEQFF.

V is TRBV14 and J is TRBJ1-2; a weak D match, TRBD1 (6 bases). The CDR3 has 14 residues. From germline, CDR1 is SGHDN and CDR2 FVKESK. Trimming took 0 bases from V and 4 from J, leaving 9 bases between them. As DNA, the CDR3 is TGTGCCAGCAGCCAAGATGGCAGGGGCTATGGCTACACCTTC. Encoded protein: CASSQDGRGYGYTF.

This sequence joins TRBV28 and TRBJ1-2; 8 bases fit TRBD1. Trimming at V came to 3 bases and at J to 4 bases, leaving 7 bases not matched to a gene. This CDR3 comprises 15 residues. Looked up from germline, CDR1 is MDHEN and CDR2 is SYDVKM. Here the CDR3 reads CASSLAGGWGYGYTF. The CDR3 DNA reads TGTGCCAGCAGTTTGGCAGGGGGCTGGGGCTATGGCTACACCTTC.

There are a few counts of this clone. The chain uses TRBV4-1 and TRBJ2-3; possible D gene TRBD1, 7 bases. With 0 bases removed from V and 0 bases from J, the gap between germline ends came to 16 bases. The CDR3 runs to 18 residues. CDR1 MGHRA and CDR2 YSYEKL come from the germline V gene. As DNA, the CDR3 is TGCGCCAGCAGCCAAGATCCGGCAGGGGGACTTAGCACAGATACGCAGTATTTT. Translation gives CASSQDPAGGLSTDTQYF.

With respect to this clone: Other DNA sequences within the sample encode an identical CDR3. In nucleotides, the CDR3 is TGCGCCAGCAGCTTGTCAGGAGGAACTGGAAACACCATATATTTT. Its protein product is CASSLSGGTGNTIYF. The V gene is TRBV5-1, the J gene TRBJ1-3; D is unresolved. Germline V CDR1 and CDR2: SGHRS, YFSETQ. V was clipped by 1 base and J by 2 bases, with 10 bases between them. The CDR3 spans 15 residues.

This clone appeared once. The J gene is TRBJ1-2, the V gene TRBV21-1. TRBV21-1 is a pseudogene segment. This CDR3 spans 13 amino acids. The CDR3 nucleotides are TGTGCCAGTCCGGGAGCAGGAAACTATGGCTACACCTTC. Residues: CASPGAGNYGYTF.

The table lists this clone with a count of one. As DNA, the CDR3 is TGTGCCAGCAGTTTAAATCAGGGTTACTATGGCTACACCTTC. Amino acid sequence: CASSLNQGYYGYTF. The chain recombines TRBV28 with TRBJ1-2; tentative D call: TRBD1 (5 bases). The CDR3 is made up of 14 amino acids. From germline, CDR1 is MDHEN and CDR2 SYDVKM. V was trimmed by 2 bases and J by 3 bases, leaving 10 bases between them.

The chain has TRBV28 and TRBJ1-1; no definite D call. Germline-derived CDR1 and CDR2 are MDHEN and SYDVKM. The CDR3 sequence is 15 residues long. Trimming stripped 3 bases from V and 1 base from J, with 12 bases between. Here the CDR3 reads CASSFLRQQNTEAFF. For the CDR3, the DNA is TGTGCCAGCAGTTTTCTGAGACAACAGAACACTGAAGCTTTCTTT.

The chain carries TRBV2 and TRBJ1-3; 8 bases line up with TRBD1. The V gene end was trimmed by 6 bases and the J gene end by 4 bases; junction bases not matched to a gene: 2. Germline-derived CDR1 and CDR2 are SNHLY and FYNNEI. The CDR3 runs 13 residues. CDR3 coding DNA: TGTGCCAGCAGGGGGACAGGCGGAAACACCATATATTTT. It is translated as CASRGTGGNTIYF. Combining the CDR3 with reference TRBV2 and TRBJ1-3 gives the whole variable domain EPEVTQTPSHQVTQMGQEVILRCVPISNHLYFYWYRQILGQKVEFLVSFYNNEISEKSEIFDDQFSVERPDGSNFTLKIRSTKLEDSAMYFCASRGTGGNTIYFGEGSWLTVV.

This clone was seen only once. The V call is TRBV5-6, the J call TRBJ1-5; D remains unclear. The CDR3 runs to 16 residues. With 1 base removed from V and 5 bases from J, the gap between germline ends came to 16 bases. Germline CDR1 and CDR2: SGHDT and YYEEEE. CDR3 DNA sequence: TGTGCCAGCAGCTTGTGGAGGTGGGGATTCGATCAGCCCCAGCATTTT. Translated: CASSLWRWGFDQPQHF.

The rearrangement links TRBV27 to TRBJ2-3, with 8 bases identical to TRBD1. The germline V gene has CDR1 MNHEY and CDR2 SMNVEV (reference sequence). This CDR3 has 18 amino acids. J gave up 4 bases and V 5 bases, and 17 bases lay outside the gene matches. The CDR3 DNA reads as TGTGCCAGCAGTCCTCTCGCTCTTCGGGACAGGTCATCAGATACGCAGTATTTT. Protein: CASSPLALRDRSSDTQYF.

This sequence joins TRBV5-6 and TRBJ2-5; 7 bases fit TRBD1. With V trimmed by 2 bases and J by 5 bases, 3 bases remained unmatched. CDR1 and CDR2 (germline): SGHDT, YYEEEE. This CDR3 comprises 13 residues. The CDR3 DNA reads TGTGCCAGCAGCTTACAGGGGTCCGAGACCCAGTACTTC. Protein: CASSLQGSETQYF.

This clone was counted between two and nine times. This chain uses TRBV13 with TRBJ1-3, with D hard to call. Trimming pared 4 bases from V and 0 bases from J, leaving 10 bases between. The CDR3 has 15 amino acids. Per the germline V gene, CDR1 is PRHDT and CDR2 is FYEKMQ (reference sequence). CDR3 sequence: CASSSPRSSGNTIYF. The CDR3 DNA sequence: TGTGCCAGCAGCTCGCCAAGGAGCTCTGGAAACACCATATATTTT. The variable domain in full, with the rest retrieved from reference TRBV13 and TRBJ1-3, is AAGVIQSPRHLIKEKRETATLKCYPIPRHDTVYWYQQGPGQDPQFLISFYEKMQSDKGSIPDRFSAQQFSDYHSELNMSSLELGDSALYFCASSSPRSSGNTIYFGEGSWLTVV.

This chain joins TRBV27 and TRBJ1-2; TRBD1 is a possible D gene (6 bases). V was trimmed by 2 bases and J by 4 bases, leaving 20 bases between them. There are 17 residues in the CDR3. In germline, CDR1 is MNHEY, CDR2 SMNVEV (reference sequence). The CDR3 reads CASSLSGRGARGYGYTF. Written as DNA, the CDR3 is TGTGCCAGCAGTTTAAGTGGGCGGGGGGCGCGTGGCTATGGCTACACCTTC.

The gene calls are TRBV20-1 and TRBJ2-3; tentative D call: TRBD2 (5 bases). This CDR3 region has 14 residues. Trimming pared 3 bases from V and 2 bases from J, leaving 12 bases between. CDR1 and CDR2 (germline): DFQATT, SNEGSKA (reference sequence). CDR3 coding DNA: TGCAGTGCTAGTACGACTACTTACACAGATACGCAGTATTTT. It is translated as CSASTTTYTDTQYF.

Comment on this clone: One end of the junction fails to match germline, which may point to a read error. As DNA, the CDR3 is TGTGCCAGCAGTCTATCACAGGGCCCTAATCAGCCCCAGCATTTT. It specifies CASSLSQGPNQPQHF. This chain links TRBV27 with TRBJ1-5, with a tentative D call TRBD1 (6 bases). CDR3 length: 15 amino acids. Germline V CDR1 and CDR2: MNHEY, SMNVEV (reference sequence).

This chain uses TRBV11-2 with TRBJ1-1; D is ambiguous. In germline, CDR1 is SGHAT, CDR2 FQNNGV. The CDR3 sequence is 13 residues long. V was shortened by 2 bases and J by 0 bases, with 4 bases between the two germline ends. CDR3 amino acids: CASSLKLNTEAFF. CDR3 coding DNA: TGTGCCAGCAGCTTAAAGCTGAACACTGAAGCTTTCTTT.

V and J are TRBV5-3 and TRBJ1-2; 7 bases are a match to TRBD1. TRBV5-3 falls under the ORF class, with uncertain function. This CDR3 region has 13 residues. The V gene end was trimmed by 1 base and the J gene end by 8 bases; junction bases not matched to a gene: 5. The CDR3 here is CARSLPTGFGYTF. The CDR3 region has the DNA TGTGCCAGAAGCTTGCCGACAGGGTTCGGCTACACCTTC.